The 29 T cell receptor beta chains listed next were all sequenced from one sample in a study of CD4 T cells in relation to SARS-CoV-2 and coronaviruses. The unexposed donors gave CD4+ T cells in 2011-2018, prior to COVID-19. After ten to eleven days of culture, CD4+ T cells were isolated. These TCRs' antigens remain unknown. Clones were read by immunoSEQ multiplex PCR, and TCRdb kept only the in-frame ones, dropping some. The data contain about 22,000 clones, roughly 70% of them singletons. Sequences were obtained from CD4+ T cells from PBMCs, cultured in vitro. The source is a human donor in good health.

This chain joins TRBV2 and TRBJ2-1; 10 bases fit TRBD2. V lost 6 bases, J lost 6 bases, and 11 bases stayed unmatched. The length of the CDR3 is 16 residues. The germline V gene has CDR1 SNHLY and CDR2 FYNNEI. The CDR3 region is CASSPSSGRATNEQFF. For the CDR3, the DNA is TGTGCCAGCAGCCCCTCGAGCGGGAGGGCCACCAATGAGCAGTTCTTC.

V gene TRBV4-2 combines with J gene TRBJ1-1, with D hard to call. V lost 1 base to trimming and J lost 2 bases, with 8 bases between them. From germline, CDR1 is LGHNA and CDR2 YNFKEQ. CDR3 length: 14 residues. The CDR3 nucleotides read TGTGCCAGCAGCCAAGGCCTGACCAACACTGAAGCTTTCTTT. It is translated as CASSQGLTNTEAFF.

This clone was observed a few times. The V call is TRBV6-6, the J call TRBJ2-7; D perhaps matches TRBD2 (7 bases). This CDR3 region has 15 residues. The germline CDR1 and CDR2 sequences are MNHNY and SVGAGI (reference sequence). Deletions cut 2 bases from V and 1 base from J, with 12 bases between. The CDR3 DNA follows: TGTGCCAGCAGTTACGGGGGGGACAAGTCCTACGAGCAGTACTTC. Encoded protein: CASSYGGDKSYEQYF.

The V gene is TRBV29-1, the J gene TRBJ2-1, with D possibly being TRBD2 (6 bases). Germline CDR1 reads SQVTM; CDR2 reads ANQGSEA. The CDR3 contains 17 residues. Trimming stripped 4 bases from V and 0 bases from J, with 19 bases between. In nucleotides, the CDR3 is TGCAGCGTTGGCCGGGACTCCAACCCGAGCTCCTACAATGAGCAGTTCTTC. Translating gives CSVGRDSNPSSYNEQFF.

The CDR3 DNA sequence: TGTGCCAGCAGCCAAGACTGGACTAGCGGGAGAACGAGATACAATGAGCAGTTCTTC. Translated: CASSQDWTSGRTRYNEQFF. The chain recombines TRBV4-2 with TRBJ2-1, with 13 bases identical to TRBD2. V lost 0 bases, J lost 4 bases, and 9 bases stayed unmatched. The CDR3 has 19 amino acids. Germline-derived CDR1 and CDR2 are LGHNA and YNFKEQ.

V is TRBV13 and J is TRBJ2-7; D remains ambiguous. The CDR3 contains 14 residues. The ends were cut back, 3 bases at V and 0 bases at J, with 9 bases in the middle. Germline lookup yields CDR1 PRHDT and CDR2 FYEKMQ (reference sequence). In DNA, the CDR3 is TGTGCCAGCAGCTTGTCAGGACCCTCCTACGAGCAGTACTTC. Its protein product is CASSLSGPSYEQYF.

The chain couples TRBV6-2 or TRBV6-3 to TRBJ2-3; D unclear. The V gene's germline CDR1 is MNHEY and CDR2 SVGEGT. The ends were cut back, 5 bases at V and 1 base at J, with 10 bases in the middle. The CDR3 consists of 14 residues. CDR3 sequence reads: CASSPQTRTDTQYF. Written as DNA, the CDR3 is TGTGCCAGCAGTCCCCAGACACGCACAGATACGCAGTATTTT.

This chain joins TRBV5-1 and TRBJ1-2; the D gene is possibly TRBD1 (6 bases). This CDR3 region has 13 residues. From germline, CDR1 is SGHRS and CDR2 YFSETQ. V was clipped by 4 bases and J by 4 bases, with 11 bases between them. The CDR3 bases are TGCGCCAGCAGCCTCGGACAGCTCTATGGCTACACCTTC. This codes for CASSLGQLYGYTF.

V usage is TRBV29-1 and J usage is TRBJ2-7; 8 bases agree with TRBD2. The CDR3 is made up of 13 amino acids. Trimming cost V 3 bases and J 4 bases; bases outside gene matches: 5. The V gene's germline CDR1 is SQVTM and CDR2 ANQGSEA. In DNA, the CDR3 is TGCAGCGTTGAGATAGCGGGGCTTTACGAGCAGTACTTC. Amino acids: CSVEIAGLYEQYF.

Remarks on this clone: The same CDR3 is also encoded by other DNA sequences in this sample. This sequence joins TRBV29-1 and TRBJ2-1; 7 bases are a match to TRBD1. Germline lookup yields CDR1 SQVTM and CDR2 ANQGSEA. This CDR3 comprises 14 residues. V was clipped by 7 bases and J by 0 bases; unmatched bases: 6. This CDR3 is CSEIRDSSYNEQFF. Here the CDR3 DNA reads TGCAGCGAGATCCGGGACAGCTCCTACAATGAGCAGTTCTTC.

The gene calls are TRBV27 and TRBJ1-4; D not certain. The CDR3 has 18 amino acids. V gave up 7 bases and J gave up 0 bases, with 21 bases separating them. Germline CDR1 reads MNHEY; CDR2 reads SMNVEV (reference sequence). The CDR3 sequence: CASKRYPSVITTNEKLFF. As DNA, the CDR3 is TGTGCCAGCAAACGTTACCCCTCTGTGATTACAACTAATGAAAAACTGTTTTTT.

The chain links TRBV6-2 or TRBV6-3 to TRBJ2-1; 8 bases agree with TRBD2. Germline trimming cut 1 base from V and 4 bases from J; bases unmatched to any gene: 15. The CDR3 extends over 19 amino acids. The germline gives CDR1 MNHEY, CDR2 SVGEGT. CDR3 protein: CASSYYPVGRGAPYNEQFF. In DNA form, the CDR3 reads TGTGCCAGCAGTTACTACCCGGTGGGGCGGGGGGCTCCTTACAATGAGCAGTTCTTC.

The rearrangement uses TRBV20-1 and TRBJ1-1, with D possibly TRBD1 on 5 matching bases. Germline V gives CDR1 DFQATT, CDR2 SNEGSKA (reference sequence). Trimming removed 3 bases from V and 10 bases from J, with 12 bases in between. The CDR3 runs 11 residues. CDR3 residues: CSASREQGAFF. CDR3 in DNA: TGCAGTGCTAGCAGGGAACAAGGAGCTTTCTTT.

The genes are TRBV19 and TRBJ2-3; D might be TRBD1 (6 bases). V lost 3 bases, J lost 0 bases, and 10 bases lay in between. The CDR3 consists of 15 residues. CDR1 LNHDA and CDR2 SQIVND come from the germline V gene (reference sequence). In DNA form, the CDR3 reads TGTGCCAGTAGTATCGGACAGCCCAGCACAGATACGCAGTATTTT. It yields the protein CASSIGQPSTDTQYF. Full variable domain (rest looked up from reference TRBV19 and TRBJ2-3): DGGITQSPKYLFRKEGQNVTLSCEQNLNHDAMYWYRQDPGQGLRLIYYSQIVNDFQKGDIAEGYSVSREKKESFPLTVTSAQKNPTAFYLCASSIGQPSTDTQYFGPGTRLTVL.

J is TRBJ2-7 and V is TRBV11-2; tentative D call: TRBD2 (5 bases). The CDR3 sequence is 13 residues long. The germline gives CDR1 SGHAT, CDR2 FQNNGV. The V end lost 5 bases, the J end lost 7 bases, and 15 bases lay between the germline ends. The CDR3, as DNA: TGTGCCAGCAGCCCCGGGTCCCGGGGAGAGCAGTACTTC. As protein: CASSPGSRGEQYF. The variable domain in full, completed from reference TRBV11-2 and TRBJ2-7, reads EAGVAQSPRYKIIEKRQSVAFWCNPISGHATLYWYQQILGQGPKLLIQFQNNGVVDDSQLPKDRFSAERLKGVDSTLKIQPAKLEDSAVYLCASSPGSRGEQYFGPGTRLTVT.

This clone occurred once. CDR3: CASSYSGQGFSPLHF. For the CDR3, the DNA is TGTGCCAGCAGTTACTCCGGACAGGGATTCTCACCCCTCCACTTT. The chain employs TRBV6-2 or TRBV6-3 and TRBJ1-6, with TRBD1 matching 8 bases. Germline trimming cut 0 bases from V and 10 bases from J; bases unmatched to any gene: 5. Germline CDR1 is MNHEY and CDR2 is SVGEGT. The CDR3 covers 15 residues.

DNA for the CDR3: TGTGCCAGCAGCGACTTCCTCCTAGCGGGAGGCAATGAGCAGTTCTTC. Its translation is CASSDFLLAGGNEQFF. This chain joins TRBV3-1 (or the pseudogene TRBV3-2) and TRBJ2-1, with 11 positions matching TRBD2. The germline gives CDR1 LGHDT, CDR2 YNNKEL (reference sequence). The CDR3 is 16 residues long. V lost 5 bases to trimming and J lost 6 bases; unmatched junction nucleotides: 9.

This clone was picked up one time. V is TRBV6-6 and J is TRBJ2-3, with 9 nucleotides matching TRBD1. J gave up 3 bases and V 4 bases, and 2 bases lay outside the gene matches. Per the germline V gene, CDR1 is MNHNY and CDR2 is SVGAGI (reference sequence). The CDR3 runs to 14 residues. CDR3 protein: CASSWDRVTDTQYF. The CDR3, as DNA: TGTGCCAGCAGTTGGGACAGGGTTACAGATACGCAGTATTTT.

The rearrangement joins TRBV7-2 to TRBJ2-1, with TRBD2 matching over 8 bases. Germline V gene sequence: CDR1 SGHTA, CDR2 FQGNSA. This CDR3 contains 15 residues. V was clipped by 0 bases and J by 9 bases; unmatched bases: 7. Here the CDR3 DNA reads TGTGCCAGCAGCTTAGCTCCGGGAGGGCAAGGTGAGCAGTTCTTC. Amino acid sequence: CASSLAPGGQGEQFF.

The chain couples TRBV29-1 to TRBJ1-3; D is uncertain. Per germline, CDR1 SQVTM and CDR2 ANQGSEA. Trimming took 6 bases from V and 0 from J, leaving 6 bases between them. The CDR3 is 12 amino acids. This CDR3 is CSVRDSGNTIYF. The CDR3 region has the DNA TGCAGCGTCCGGGACTCTGGAAACACCATATATTTT.

This rearrangement joins TRBV18 to TRBJ2-1; D is possibly TRBD2 (6 bases). The V end was cut by 2 bases, the J end by 2 bases, with 13 bases between. This CDR3 spans 16 amino acids. The germline V gene has CDR1 KGHSH and CDR2 LQKENI. This chain's CDR3 is CASSPSGQRAYNEQFF. The CDR3 DNA reads as TGTGCCAGCTCACCATCAGGCCAGCGGGCCTACAATGAGCAGTTCTTC. Full variable domain (outside the CDR3, taken from reference TRBV18 and TRBJ2-1): NAGVMQNPRHLVRRRGQEARLRCSPMKGHSHVYWYRQLPEEGLKFMVYLQKENIIDESGMPKERFSAEFPKEGPSILRIQQVVRGDSAAYFCASSPSGQRAYNEQFFGPGTRLTVL.

The gene calls are TRBV6-2 or TRBV6-3 and TRBJ1-1; 9 bases are a match to TRBD1. V lost 5 bases and J lost 5; bases outside the gene matches: 6. The CDR3 is made up of 14 amino acids. The germline CDR1 and CDR2 sequences are MNHEY and SVGEGT. For the CDR3, the DNA is TGTGCCAGCAGTGATGGACAGGGGCGAACTGAAGCTTTCTTT. Translation: CASSDGQGRTEAFF.

The chain joins TRBV6-5 to TRBJ2-7; D perhaps matches TRBD1 (6 bases). V was clipped by 0 bases and J by 1 base, with 10 bases between them. Germline V gives CDR1 MNHEY, CDR2 SVGAGI. The CDR3 is 15 residues long. CDR3 nucleotides: TGTGCCAGCAGTTACTCTAGTCAGGGGTCCTACGAGCAGTACTTC. Translation gives CASSYSSQGSYEQYF.

The chain joins TRBV9 to TRBJ2-7; TRBD2 aligns across 7 bases. The CDR3 length is 14 residues. Looked up from germline, CDR1 is SGDLS and CDR2 is YYNGEE. The trim removed 4 bases at V and 4 bases at J, leaving 8 bases unmatched. The CDR3 DNA reads TGTGCCAGCAGCTTAAGCGGGAAATGGTACGAGCAGTACTTC. Its translation is CASSLSGKWYEQYF.

The chain has TRBV2 and TRBJ1-1; TRBD1 might be the D (5 bases). Per germline, CDR1 SNHLY and CDR2 FYNNEI. V lost 7 bases to trimming and J lost 2 bases, with 14 bases between them. There are 14 residues in the CDR3. This CDR3 is CASTTGWSNTEAFF. CDR3 bases: TGTGCCAGCACTACAGGCTGGAGTAACACTGAAGCTTTCTTT.

This clone was detected once. The rearrangement joins TRBV10-3 to TRBJ2-1; 7 bases are a match to TRBD2. Germline V gene data show CDR1 as ENHRY and CDR2 as SYGVKD. V lost 9 bases and J lost 0; bases outside the gene matches: 5. The CDR3 contains 14 residues. The CDR3 DNA reads as TGTGCCATTCGAGCGGGAAGCTCCTACAATGAGCAGTTCTTC. Translation: CAIRAGSSYNEQFF.

The genes are TRBV7-2 and TRBJ1-2; perhaps TRBD1 as D (5 bases). The V end lost 6 bases, the J end lost 4 bases, and 12 bases lay between the germline ends. CDR3 length: 13 residues. The germline V gene has CDR1 SGHTA and CDR2 FQGNSA. The CDR3: CASSKRGLYGYTF. The CDR3 region has the DNA TGTGCCAGCAGTAAAAGGGGACTCTATGGCTACACCTTC.

This clone was seen a few times. The V call is TRBV19, the J call TRBJ2-1; maybe TRBD2 (5 bases). The CDR3 is 15 amino acids. CDR1 LNHDA and CDR2 SQIVND come from the germline V gene (reference sequence). V lost 4 bases, J lost 7 bases, and 17 bases lay in between. CDR3 protein: CASSNFGNLVNEQFF. The DNA of the CDR3 is TGTGCCAGTAGTAACTTCGGGAATTTAGTTAATGAGCAGTTCTTC.

The V and J genes are TRBV9 and TRBJ2-2; 10 bases map to TRBD2. With 0 bases clipped from V and 7 bases from J, the junction kept 9 bases outside the gene matches. The germline gives CDR1 SGDLS, CDR2 YYNGEE. The CDR3 loop spans 17 amino acids. The DNA for the CDR3 is TGTGCCAGCAGCGTAGTTCCAGCGGGAGGGCTTGGCGGGGAGCTGTTTTTT. Its protein product is CASSVVPAGGLGGELFF.